Listed here are 27 T cell receptor beta chains from one sample, sequenced in a study of T cell responses to AZD1222 COVID-19 vaccine. Here immunoSEQ multiplex PCR was the method, and the copy in TCRdb shows in-frame clones only, minus some. The repertoire holds approximately 160,000 clones, with 91% as singletons. Sequencing was performed on peripheral blood, taken on day 0 of AZD1222 vaccination. The receptor set was obtained from an adult in good health.

The V gene is TRBV20-1, the J gene TRBJ1-2; maybe TRBD1 (6 bases). The germline V gene has CDR1 DFQATT and CDR2 SNEGSKA (reference sequence). V lost 3 bases to trimming and J lost 5 bases, with 13 bases between them. CDR3 length: 13 residues. The chain's CDR3 is CSASPGTPYGYTF. CDR3 nucleotide sequence: TGCAGTGCTAGTCCCGGGACACCTTATGGCTACACCTTC.

The chain uses TRBV9 and TRBJ1-1; D is undetermined. V lost 0 bases, J lost 6 bases, and 12 bases lay in between. Germline assignment: CDR1 SGDLS and CDR2 YYNGEE. The CDR3 extends over 14 amino acids. The CDR3 sequence: CASSVEFTDAEAFF. The DNA of the CDR3 is TGTGCCAGCAGCGTAGAGTTTACAGACGCTGAAGCTTTCTTT. The whole variable domain, filled in from reference TRBV9 and TRBJ1-1, reads DSGVTQTPKHLITATGQRVTLRCSPRSGDLSVYWYQQSLDQGLQFLIQYYNGEERAKGNILERFSAQQFPDLHSELNLSSLELGDSALYFCASSVEFTDAEAFFGQGTRLTVV.

The chain couples TRBV30 to TRBJ2-7; weak D call: TRBD2 (6 bases). Germline CDR1 is GTSNPN and CDR2 is SVGIG (reference sequence). This CDR3 is 13 amino acids long. The ends were cut back, 1 base at V and 4 bases at J, with 11 bases in the middle. The CDR3 DNA follows: TGTGCCTGGAGTGGGAGGGGTTCTTACGAGCAGTACTTC. As protein: CAWSGRGSYEQYF.

CDR3 nucleotides: TGCAGTGCTAGTCTAGCGGGTTTCACAGATACGCAGTATTTT. Translating it yields CSASLAGFTDTQYF. The chain has TRBV20-1 and TRBJ2-3; 8 bases are shared with TRBD2. V was clipped by 3 bases and J by 2 bases; unmatched bases: 4. This CDR3 spans 14 amino acids. Germline loops: CDR1 DFQATT, CDR2 SNEGSKA (reference sequence).

V gene TRBV27 combines with J gene TRBJ2-7; 11 nucleotides align to TRBD2. Germline values: CDR1 MNHEY, CDR2 SMNVEV (reference sequence). This CDR3 contains 16 residues. J gave up 4 bases and V 5 bases, and 10 bases lay outside the gene matches. The CDR3 spells CASSLTELAGEYEQYF. DNA for the CDR3: TGTGCCAGCAGTCTAACCGAACTAGCGGGAGAGTACGAGCAGTACTTC.

This clone was seen only once. The V gene is TRBV2, the J gene TRBJ2-3; 9 nucleotides agree with TRBD1. The CDR3 has 16 amino acids. With 7 bases clipped from V and 2 bases from J, the junction kept 10 bases outside the gene matches. Germline CDR1 is SNHLY and CDR2 is FYNNEI. The CDR3 DNA reads TGTGCCAGCATTAAATCGACAGGGGGAGACACAGATACGCAGTATTTT. It yields the protein CASIKSTGGDTDTQYF.

This rearrangement joins TRBV7-9 to TRBJ2-7; 7 nucleotides agree with TRBD1. The CDR3 loop spans 15 amino acids. The germline V gene encodes CDR1 SEHNR and CDR2 FQNEAQ (reference sequence). Trimming removed 5 bases from V and 2 bases from J; junction bases left unmatched: 9. DNA for the CDR3: TGTGCCAGCAGCCACCTGACAGGGTTAACCTACGAGCAGTACTTC. It specifies CASSHLTGLTYEQYF.

This clone appeared a single time. The chain is built from TRBV5-1 and TRBJ1-2, with a weak D call TRBD1 (6 bases). The V gene's germline CDR1 is SGHRS and CDR2 YFSETQ. The V and J ends lost 3 bases and 0 bases respectively, with 9 bases between them. There are 14 residues in the CDR3. The DNA for the CDR3 is TGCGCCAGCAGCTCGGGGGGCGCTAACTATGGCTACACCTTC. It is translated as CASSSGGANYGYTF.

V gene TRBV29-1 combines with J gene TRBJ2-1; no firm D call. Trimming pared 4 bases from V and 0 bases from J, leaving 7 bases between. Germline V CDR1 and CDR2: SQVTM, ANQGSEA. The CDR3 length is 13 residues. The DNA for the CDR3 is TGCAGCGTTGTCTTGAGCTCCTACAATGAGCAGTTCTTC. Amino acids: CSVVLSSYNEQFF.

The chain uses TRBV19 and TRBJ2-5, with D possibly TRBD1 on 6 matching bases. Germline loops: CDR1 LNHDA, CDR2 SQIVND (reference sequence). This CDR3 is built from 13 residues. V shed 9 bases and J shed 5 bases, with 16 bases lying between them. The CDR3 sequence: CASRMTGLETQYF. The CDR3 DNA sequence: TGTGCCAGCCGAATGACAGGCTTGGAGACCCAGTACTTC.

This chain joins TRBV9 and TRBJ2-1, with D perhaps matching TRBD2 (5 bases). Germline CDR1 and CDR2: SGDLS and YYNGEE. The germline V and J ends were trimmed by 2 bases and 5 bases, with 11 bases remaining between them. This CDR3 has 14 residues. The CDR3 sequence is CASSVEGENNEQFF. As DNA, the CDR3 is TGTGCCAGCAGCGTTGAGGGTGAAAACAATGAGCAGTTCTTC. Full variable domain (missing parts from reference TRBV9 and TRBJ2-1): DSGVTQTPKHLITATGQRVTLRCSPRSGDLSVYWYQQSLDQGLQFLIQYYNGEERAKGNILERFSAQQFPDLHSELNLSSLELGDSALYFCASSVEGENNEQFFGPGTRLTVL.

The chain couples TRBV9 to TRBJ1-5, with 9 bases identical to TRBD1. The CDR3 spans 16 residues. The germline V gene has CDR1 SGDLS and CDR2 YYNGEE. V was pared by 1 base and J by 2 bases, with 4 bases of the junction left unmatched. CDR3 protein: CASSVRGDRGNQPQHF. CDR3 bases: TGTGCCAGCAGCGTAAGGGGGGACAGGGGCAATCAGCCCCAGCATTTT. Looking up the rest from reference TRBV9 and TRBJ1-5 gives the full variable domain: DSGVTQTPKHLITATGQRVTLRCSPRSGDLSVYWYQQSLDQGLQFLIQYYNGEERAKGNILERFSAQQFPDLHSELNLSSLELGDSALYFCASSVRGDRGNQPQHFGDGTRLSIL.

CDR3 nucleotide sequence: TGCGCCAGCAGCGACTGGGACAGGGCTAGGGATGAGCAGTTCTTC. Its protein is CASSDWDRARDEQFF. The chain has TRBV5-1 and TRBJ2-1; 9 bases agree with TRBD1. The CDR3 extends over 15 amino acids. CDR1 is SGHRS, CDR2 YFSETQ, per germline. Trimming cost V 4 bases and J 8 bases; bases outside gene matches: 10.

This chain connects TRBV2 to TRBJ1-1; D is perhaps TRBD1 (5 bases). V shed 4 bases and J shed 1 base, with 16 bases lying between them. Germline values: CDR1 SNHLY, CDR2 FYNNEI. The length of the CDR3 is 16 residues. The CDR3 loop is CASSVGTGLGNTEAFF. The CDR3 nucleotides read TGTGCCAGCAGTGTAGGTACAGGCCTCGGGAACACTGAAGCTTTCTTT.

The gene calls are TRBV19 and TRBJ1-1; no clear D. Germline CDR1 is LNHDA and CDR2 is SQIVND (reference sequence). This CDR3 comprises 14 residues. V dropped 5 bases and J dropped 1 base, with 11 bases sitting between them. CDR3 sequence reads: CASSGFGTNTEAFF. In nucleotides, the CDR3 is TGTGCCAGTAGTGGGTTCGGCACGAACACTGAAGCTTTCTTT.

This chain uses TRBV7-9 with TRBJ1-1; D unclear. This CDR3 spans 14 amino acids. V dropped 6 bases and J dropped 1 base, with 12 bases sitting between them. Germline V gene data show CDR1 as SEHNR and CDR2 as FQNEAQ (reference sequence). This CDR3 is CASSQMDGNTEAFF. CDR3 sequence (DNA): TGTGCCAGCAGTCAGATGGATGGGAACACTGAAGCTTTCTTT.

The CDR3 is CASSSRAPLHF. In DNA, the CDR3 is TGTGCCAGCAGCTCTAGGGCACCCCTCCACTTT. The chain couples TRBV5-4 to TRBJ1-6, with unresolved D. This CDR3 is 11 amino acids long. CDR1 is SGHNT and CDR2 is YYREEE in the germline V gene (reference sequence). V was cut by 3 bases and J by 11 bases, with 6 bases left in between. The full variable domain, in which reference TRBV5-4 and TRBJ1-6 provide the parts outside the CDR3, is ETGVTQSPTHLIKTRGQQVTLRCSSQSGHNTVSWYQQALGQGPQFIFQYYREEENGRGNFPPRFSGLQFPNYSSELNVNALELDDSALYLCASSSRAPLHFGNGTRLTVT.

The rearrangement joins TRBV6-5 to TRBJ1-1; D remains ambiguous. V was shortened by 0 bases and J by 5 bases, with 7 bases between the two germline ends. Per the germline V gene, CDR1 is MNHEY and CDR2 is SVGAGI. The CDR3 has 13 amino acids. CDR3 nucleotide sequence: TGTGCCAGCAGTTACTCGATTGGGACTGAAGCTTTCTTT. Protein product: CASSYSIGTEAFF.

This rearrangement joins TRBV7-6 to TRBJ2-1; 15 nucleotides agree with TRBD2. Losses at the gene ends were 5 bases for V and 10 bases for J; bases not matched to a gene: 6. The CDR3 sequence is 15 residues long. The germline V gene encodes CDR1 SGHVS and CDR2 FNYEAQ. CDR3: CASSKGLAGGEEQFF. The CDR3 DNA reads as TGTGCCAGCAGCAAGGGACTAGCGGGAGGCGAGGAGCAGTTCTTC.

The chain links TRBV30 to TRBJ1-2; no clear D. CDR1 GTSNPN and CDR2 SVGIG come from the germline V gene (reference sequence). Trimming stripped 4 bases from V and 0 bases from J, with 6 bases between. The CDR3 totals 12 residues. This CDR3 is CAWTRSNYGYTF. CDR3 DNA sequence: TGTGCCTGGACACGTTCTAACTATGGCTACACCTTC.

The rearrangement links TRBV28 to TRBJ2-7; TRBD2 aligns across 10 bases. V was clipped by 3 bases and J by 6 bases; unmatched bases: 5. CDR1 is MDHEN, CDR2 SYDVKM, per germline. The CDR3 contains 14 residues. Here the CDR3 reads CASSLPSGSGEQYF. The CDR3, as DNA: TGTGCCAGCAGTTTGCCTAGCGGGAGTGGCGAGCAGTACTTC. The full variable domain, rest sourced from reference TRBV28 and TRBJ2-7, is DVKVTQSSRYLVKRTGEKVFLECVQDMDHENMFWYRQDPGLGLRLIYFSYDVKMKEKGDIPEGYSVSREKKERFSLILESASTNQTSMYLCASSLPSGSGEQYFGPGTRLTVT.

The gene calls are TRBV4-3 and TRBJ2-7; 11 bases line up with TRBD1. This CDR3 has 16 amino acids. The ends lost 0 bases at V and 3 bases at J; junction bases unmatched: 4. The V gene's germline CDR1 is LGHNA and CDR2 YSLEER. The CDR3 sequence is CASSQDQGTGGYEQYF. The DNA of the CDR3 is TGCGCCAGCAGCCAAGATCAAGGGACAGGGGGCTACGAGCAGTACTTC.

This clone was counted a few times. The chain joins TRBV27 to TRBJ1-5; D remains unclear. V was clipped by 8 bases and J by 0 bases, with 11 bases between them. The germline V gene has CDR1 MNHEY and CDR2 SMNVEV (reference sequence). The CDR3 runs 14 residues. The CDR3: CASGQKNSNQPQHF. CDR3 bases: TGTGCCAGCGGGCAGAAAAATAGCAATCAGCCCCAGCATTTT.

The V call is TRBV6-2 or TRBV6-3, the J call TRBJ1-5, with D unclear. This CDR3 comprises 14 residues. V was cut by 0 bases and J by 6 bases, with 9 bases left in between. Germline CDR1 and CDR2: MNHEY and SVGEGT. The CDR3: CASSYSTRAQPQHF. CDR3 DNA sequence: TGTGCCAGCAGTTACTCGACAAGGGCTCAGCCCCAGCATTTT.

The gene calls are TRBV11-2 and TRBJ2-1; TRBD2 matches 8 bases. CDR3 length: 12 amino acids. CDR1 SGHAT and CDR2 FQNNGV come from the germline V gene. V lost 8 bases, J lost 3 bases, and 0 bases stayed unmatched. The chain's CDR3 is CASREGYNEQFF. The CDR3 nucleotides read TGTGCCAGCCGGGAGGGCTACAATGAGCAGTTCTTC.

The chain uses TRBV19 and TRBJ2-1; D unresolved. The CDR3 covers 11 residues. V was pared by 6 bases and J by 8 bases, with 8 bases between. The germline V gene has CDR1 LNHDA and CDR2 SQIVND (reference sequence). The CDR3 protein is CASSRLYEQFF. Written as DNA, the CDR3 is TGTGCCAGTAGCCGGCTTTATGAGCAGTTCTTC.

This chain connects TRBV6-5 to TRBJ1-1, with D unclear. V was pared by 2 bases and J by 3 bases, with 7 bases between. CDR1 and CDR2 from the germline V gene are MNHEY and SVGAGI. CDR3 length: 13 residues. The CDR3 loop reads CASSYQVYTEAFF. CDR3 nucleotides: TGTGCCAGCAGTTACCAGGTGTACACTGAAGCTTTCTTT.